This T cell receptor (beta chain) was sequenced for a study of blood T cell repertoires in COVID-19. The overall study: Sources were T cells, B-cell-depleted T cells, or PBMCs; the material itself was cDNA or gDNA.

Generated by immunoSEQ multiplex PCR, the TCRdb table keeps only in-frame clones and is missing some. This table has 60,000 to 80,000 clones, 75% to 90% appearing once. After removal of 1 base from V and 4 bases from J, the junction contained 4 bases not matched to a gene. The germline V gene encodes CDR1 KGHSH and CDR2 LQKENI. This CDR3 contains 15 residues. The clonotype comes from a man aged 50-59 years with COVID-19, enrolled during active disease. The chain employs TRBV18 and TRBJ2-7, with TRBD1 matching over 10 bases. Sample: peripheral blood. The DNA of the CDR3 is TGTGCCAGCTCACCACGTACGGACAGGGGGTACGAGCAGTACTTC. Translated, it gives CASSPRTDRGYEQYF.